These 30 T cell receptor beta chains came from one sample sequenced in a study of blood T cell repertoires in COVID-19. Generated by immunoSEQ multiplex PCR, the TCRdb table keeps only in-frame clones and is missing some. The table lists 200,000 to 250,000 clones, more than 75% of them singletons. The sample taken for sequencing was peripheral blood. Receptors originate from a woman in her 70s with active or convalescent COVID-19.

The chain uses TRBV19 and TRBJ2-3; D is possibly TRBD2 (5 bases). The CDR3 consists of 12 residues. V lost 5 bases and J lost 6, with 9 bases in between. Germline CDR1 is LNHDA and CDR2 is SQIVND (reference sequence). CDR3 sequence reads: CASSSAGDTQYF. CDR3 in DNA: TGTGCCAGTAGTTCCGCGGGTGATACGCAGTATTTT.

The chain joins TRBV5-6 to TRBJ1-6; D ambiguous. Trimming cost V 0 bases and J 5 bases, with 9 bases left between them. The CDR3 length is 15 residues. Germline V gives CDR1 SGHDT, CDR2 YYEEEE. CDR3 region: CASSLVDTNNSPLHF. The CDR3, as DNA: TGTGCCAGCAGCTTGGTAGACACCAATAATTCACCCCTCCACTTT.

This sequence joins TRBV19 and TRBJ2-7; 8 positions agree with TRBD2. The J call may be wrong; the DNA end is better matched by TRBJ2-5. In germline, CDR1 is LNHDA, CDR2 SQIVND (reference sequence). The CDR3 contains 15 residues. The CDR3: CATISRGGLDGTQYF. Here the CDR3 DNA reads TGTGCCACTATATCTCGGGGGGGCCTCGATGGGACCCAGTACTTC.

This rearrangement joins TRBV7-6 to TRBJ1-2; D is possibly TRBD1 (5 bases). Trimming shortened V by 6 bases and J by 13 bases, and 18 bases separated the two germline ends. This CDR3 comprises 12 residues. The germline V gene encodes CDR1 SGHVS and CDR2 FNYEAQ. CDR3 in amino acids: CASRGGAGSATF. DNA of the CDR3: TGTGCCAGCAGGGGAGGGGCAGGGTCGGCCACCTTC.

This clone was recorded once. The chain links TRBV7-6 to TRBJ1-1; TRBD1 might be the D (5 bases). Trimming removed 2 bases at V and 5 bases at J, with 15 bases between. The CDR3 runs 15 residues. Germline CDR1 and CDR2: SGHVS and FNYEAQ. CDR3 in amino acids: CASSLSRVEGTEAFF. The CDR3 DNA reads TGTGCCAGCAGCTTAAGCAGGGTTGAAGGAACTGAAGCTTTCTTT. Full variable domain (missing parts from reference TRBV7-6 and TRBJ1-1): GAGVSQSPRYKVTKRGQDVALRCDPISGHVSLYWYRQALGQGPEFLTYFNYEAQQDKSGLPNDRFSAERPEGSISTLTIQRTEQRDSAMYRCASSLSRVEGTEAFFGQGTRLTVV.

The V and J genes are TRBV18 and TRBJ2-3; a weak D match, TRBD1 (5 bases). Trimming took off 1 base at V and 5 bases at J, with 10 bases between the two ends. The CDR3 has 14 amino acids. Per the germline V gene, CDR1 is KGHSH and CDR2 is LQKENI. The CDR3 nucleotides read TGTGCCAGCTCACCACAAGGGGCTGGAGATACGCAGTATTTT. Translation: CASSPQGAGDTQYF.

The chain combines TRBV19 with TRBJ2-7; 8 bases map to TRBD1. The germline V gene has CDR1 LNHDA and CDR2 SQIVND (reference sequence). CDR3 length: 15 amino acids. V lost 3 bases to trimming and J lost 6 bases; unmatched junction nucleotides: 10. DNA for the CDR3: TGTGCCAGTAGTATCAGTTCAGGGGGCAACTTCGAGCAGTACTTC. As protein: CASSISSGGNFEQYF.

The rearrangement joins TRBV6-5 to TRBJ1-1; TRBD1 agrees at 9 bases. Per germline, CDR1 MNHEY and CDR2 SVGAGI. V was clipped by 5 bases and J by 12 bases; unmatched bases: 10. The CDR3 has 13 amino acids. This CDR3 reads CASSRLTGGSSFF. CDR3 bases: TGTGCCAGCAGTCGTCTTACAGGGGGCAGTTCTTTCTTT.

The V gene is TRBV21-1, the J gene TRBJ1-1. TRBV21-1 has pseudogene status. The CDR3 length is 15 residues. CDR3: CASSKGMRKRTEAFF. The DNA of the CDR3 is TGTGCCAGCAGCAAAGGGATGCGGAAACGGACTGAAGCTTTCTTT.

The chain uses TRBV5-4 and TRBJ2-7, with 9 bases that match TRBD1. Germline CDR1 and CDR2: SGHNT and YYREEE (reference sequence). V was pared by 4 bases and J by 6 bases, with 8 bases of the junction left unmatched. CDR3 length: 14 residues. The CDR3 nucleotides read TGTGCCAGCAGCGCTGGACAGGGGTGGGGCGAGCAGTACTTC. Protein: CASSAGQGWGEQYF.

The V call is TRBV27, the J call TRBJ2-5, with 9 bases lining up with TRBD2. Per germline, CDR1 MNHEY and CDR2 SMNVEV (reference sequence). This CDR3 contains 16 residues. J gave up 3 bases and V 5 bases, and 10 bases lay outside the gene matches. CDR3 DNA: TGTGCCAGCAGTAACCAGGGACTAGCCAATAAAGAGACCCAGTACTTC. This translates into CASSNQGLANKETQYF.

V usage is TRBV19 and J usage is TRBJ2-7; 8 nucleotides agree with TRBD2. Germline CDR1 is LNHDA and CDR2 is SQIVND (reference sequence). The CDR3 is made up of 17 amino acids. The V and J ends lost 0 bases and 2 bases, in that order; junction bases with no gene match: 9. CDR3: CASSIEVAGISTYEQYF. Here the CDR3 DNA reads TGTGCCAGTAGTATAGAGGTAGCGGGGATTTCTACCTACGAGCAGTACTTC.

This chain uses TRBV18 with TRBJ2-7; 7 nucleotides agree with TRBD1. CDR1 is KGHSH, CDR2 LQKENI, per germline. The CDR3 is made up of 13 amino acids. Trimming removed 3 bases from V and 3 bases from J; junction bases left unmatched: 2. The CDR3 is CASSPDRSYEQYF. The CDR3, as DNA: TGTGCCAGCTCACCGGACAGGAGCTACGAGCAGTACTTC.

This clone has a single count. The rearrangement links TRBV10-3 to TRBJ1-4; D is undetermined. V was pared by 0 bases and J by 1 base, with 12 bases between. Germline V lookup: CDR1 ENHRY, CDR2 SYGVKD. This CDR3 has 17 residues. CDR3 residues: CAISESLGGGTNEKLFF. Here the CDR3 DNA reads TGTGCCATCAGTGAGTCCCTGGGAGGAGGAACTAATGAAAAACTGTTTTTT.

Only one count was recorded for this clone. J is TRBJ2-7 and V is TRBV2, with 7 positions matching TRBD2. From germline, CDR1 is SNHLY and CDR2 FYNNEI. The trim removed 7 bases at V and 2 bases at J, leaving 8 bases unmatched. The CDR3 runs 14 residues. The CDR3 protein is CASTVTAGAYEQYF. The CDR3 DNA sequence: TGTGCCAGCACTGTCACGGCGGGGGCCTACGAGCAGTACTTC. Together with reference TRBV2 and TRBJ2-7, the CDR3 gives the full variable domain: EPEVTQTPSHQVTQMGQEVILRCVPISNHLYFYWYRQILGQKVEFLVSFYNNEISEKSEIFDDQFSVERPDGSNFTLKIRSTKLEDSAMYFCASTVTAGAYEQYFGPGTRLTVT.

The CDR3 bases are TGTGCCAGCAGTTACCTCGCGCGAGACACTGAAGCTTTCTTT. It is translated as CASSYLARDTEAFF. V and J are TRBV6-5 and TRBJ1-1; D gene ambiguous. V shed 2 bases and J shed 3 bases, with 10 bases lying between them. Germline loops: CDR1 MNHEY, CDR2 SVGAGI. This CDR3 contains 14 residues.

The chain uses TRBV5-6 and TRBJ1-4, with a weak D call TRBD1 (6 bases). The germline V and J ends were trimmed by 0 bases and 6 bases, with 12 bases remaining between them. CDR1 and CDR2 from the germline V gene are SGHDT and YYEEEE. This CDR3 region has 15 residues. Here the CDR3 DNA reads TGTGCCAGCAGCTTGGACCAGGGGCGGGATGAAAAACTGTTTTTT. This translates into CASSLDQGRDEKLFF. Filled out from reference TRBV5-6 and TRBJ1-4, the complete variable domain reads DAGVTQSPTHLIKTRGQQVTLRCSPKSGHDTVSWYQQALGQGPQFIFQYYEEEERQRGNFPDRFSGHQFPNYSSELNVNALLLGDSALYLCASSLDQGRDEKLFFGSGTQLSVL.

For the CDR3, the DNA is TGTGCCAGTAGTCCAGTACAGTATAGCAATCAGCCCCAGCATTTT. Residues: CASSPVQYSNQPQHF. J is TRBJ1-5 and V is TRBV19; D not resolved. CDR1 and CDR2 from the germline V gene are LNHDA and SQIVND (reference sequence). V gave up 5 bases and J gave up 0 bases, with 11 bases separating them. The CDR3 totals 15 residues.

The V gene is TRBV18, the J gene TRBJ1-1; 8 positions match TRBD1. Looked up from germline, CDR1 is KGHSH and CDR2 is LQKENI. This CDR3 has 17 amino acids. The V and J ends lost 0 bases and 1 base, in that order; junction bases with no gene match: 7. CDR3 sequence: CASSPPGRTGGNTEAFF. CDR3 coding DNA: TGTGCCAGCTCACCACCGGGGAGAACAGGGGGGAACACTGAAGCTTTCTTT.

The chain joins TRBV5-1 to TRBJ1-2, with unresolved D. Trimming pared 0 bases from V and 8 bases from J, leaving 8 bases between. This CDR3 is 12 amino acids long. CDR1 is SGHRS and CDR2 is YFSETQ in the germline V gene. The CDR3 spells CASSLGEAGYTF. CDR3 in DNA: TGCGCCAGCAGCTTGGGCGAAGCGGGCTACACCTTC.

This clone was found a few times. V usage is TRBV19 and J usage is TRBJ2-5, with 7 bases matching TRBD1. The V and J ends lost 0 bases and 2 bases, in that order; junction bases with no gene match: 12. Germline loops: CDR1 LNHDA, CDR2 SQIVND (reference sequence). This CDR3 contains 18 residues. The CDR3 DNA is TGTGCCAGTAGTATAGACCTAATCCCCGGCAGGGGGCAAGAGACCCAGTACTTC. As protein: CASSIDLIPGRGQETQYF. Full variable domain (outside the CDR3, taken from reference TRBV19 and TRBJ2-5): DGGITQSPKYLFRKEGQNVTLSCEQNLNHDAMYWYRQDPGQGLRLIYYSQIVNDFQKGDIAEGYSVSREKKESFPLTVTSAQKNPTAFYLCASSIDLIPGRGQETQYFGPGTRLLVL.

Comment on this clone: The sample holds other DNA sequences that translate to the same CDR3. The chain combines TRBV7-3 with TRBJ1-5; no firm D call. CDR1 is SGHTA, CDR2 FQGTGA, per germline. The CDR3 is 12 amino acids. Trimming took off 6 bases at V and 4 bases at J, with 7 bases between the two ends. CDR3 bases: TGTGCCAGCAGTTTCCTAAATCAGCCCCAGCATTTT. Amino acid sequence: CASSFLNQPQHF.

The rearrangement joins TRBV19 to TRBJ2-1; perhaps TRBD1 as D (6 bases). V was clipped by 6 bases and J by 5 bases, with 17 bases between them. Germline CDR1 is LNHDA and CDR2 is SQIVND (reference sequence). The CDR3 has 15 amino acids. The CDR3 is CASRSGTIPNNEQFF. Here the CDR3 DNA reads TGTGCCAGTAGGTCCGGGACAATCCCCAACAATGAGCAGTTCTTC.

V gene TRBV7-9 combines with J gene TRBJ1-3; D remains unclear. Between the trimmed V and J ends, which lost 6 bases and 0 bases, there was a span of 15 bases. The CDR3 is 16 amino acids. The germline V gene encodes CDR1 SEHNR and CDR2 FQNEAQ (reference sequence). DNA of the CDR3: TGTGCCAGCAGTCCCACTGGTATTCCCTCTGGAAACACCATATATTTT. It translates to CASSPTGIPSGNTIYF.

V gene TRBV9 combines with J gene TRBJ1-3, with D possibly being TRBD1 (6 bases). The CDR3 covers 14 residues. Looked up from germline, CDR1 is SGDLS and CDR2 is YYNGEE. The V and J ends lost 2 bases and 4 bases respectively, with 10 bases between them. Here the CDR3 DNA reads TGTGCCAGCAGCGTCAACAGGGTAGGAAACACCATATATTTT. This gives the protein CASSVNRVGNTIYF.

The chain recombines TRBV6-1 with TRBJ1-5; D is undetermined. The CDR3 has 12 residues. V lost 3 bases, J lost 6 bases, and 6 bases lay in between. Germline V gene sequence: CDR1 MNHNS, CDR2 SASEGT. CDR3 protein: CASSESTQPQHF. In DNA form, the CDR3 reads TGTGCCAGCAGTGAGAGTACTCAGCCCCAGCATTTT.

In nucleotides, the CDR3 is TGTGCCAGCAGCCCGGACAGGGGACTAAAAGAGACCCAGTACTTC. This codes for CASSPDRGLKETQYF. The V gene is TRBV3-1 (or the pseudogene TRBV3-2), the J gene TRBJ2-5; TRBD1 matches 9 bases. V shed 4 bases and J 3 bases; nucleotides not matched to a gene: 6. Germline assignment: CDR1 LGHDT and CDR2 YNNKEL (reference sequence). This CDR3 is built from 15 residues.

The V gene is TRBV4-3, the J gene TRBJ2-5; possible D gene TRBD1, 7 bases. This CDR3 is built from 18 residues. V was shortened by 3 bases and J by 5 bases, with 25 bases between the two germline ends. CDR1 and CDR2 from the germline V gene are LGHNA and YSLEER. The CDR3 DNA reads as TGCGCCAGCAGCCAGTCGGCAGGGGGGCGGGCGCTAGGGGAGACCCAGTACTTC. As protein: CASSQSAGGRALGETQYF.

This clone was recorded only once. This chain links TRBV14 with TRBJ1-2; the D is unclear. This CDR3 has 16 residues. V was pared by 0 bases and J by 0 bases, with 11 bases between. Germline values: CDR1 SGHDN, CDR2 FVKESK. CDR3 in DNA: TGTGCCAGCAGCCAAGATCTGGGGAGAGCTAACTATGGCTACACCTTC. Protein: CASSQDLGRANYGYTF.

CDR3 sequence: CASSLSLINTIYF. DNA for the CDR3: TGTGCCAGCAGTCTGTCACTAATAAACACCATATATTTT. The chain has TRBV11-2 and TRBJ1-3; D is uncertain. Per the germline V gene, CDR1 is SGHAT and CDR2 is FQNNGV. Trimming shortened V by 6 bases and J by 6 bases, and 12 bases separated the two germline ends. The CDR3 contains 13 residues.